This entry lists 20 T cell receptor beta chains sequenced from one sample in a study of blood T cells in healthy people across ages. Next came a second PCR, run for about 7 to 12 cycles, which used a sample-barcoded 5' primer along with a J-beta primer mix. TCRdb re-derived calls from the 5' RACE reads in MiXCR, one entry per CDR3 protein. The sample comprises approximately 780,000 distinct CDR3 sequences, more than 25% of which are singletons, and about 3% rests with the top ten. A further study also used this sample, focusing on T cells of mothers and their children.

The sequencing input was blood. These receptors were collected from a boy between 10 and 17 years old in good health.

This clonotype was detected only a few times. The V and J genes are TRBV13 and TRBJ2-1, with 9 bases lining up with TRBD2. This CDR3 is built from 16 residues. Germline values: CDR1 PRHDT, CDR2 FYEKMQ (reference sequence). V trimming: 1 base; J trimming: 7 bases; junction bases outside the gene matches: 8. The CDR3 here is CASSLEWRGGMNEQFF. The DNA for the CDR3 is TGTGCCAGCAGCTTAGAGTGGCGGGGGGGCATGAATGAGCAGTTCTTC.

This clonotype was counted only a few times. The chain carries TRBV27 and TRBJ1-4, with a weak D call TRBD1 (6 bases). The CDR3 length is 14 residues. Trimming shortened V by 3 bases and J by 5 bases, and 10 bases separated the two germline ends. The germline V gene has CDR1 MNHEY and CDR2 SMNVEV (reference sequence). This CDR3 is CASSFRGVNEKLFF. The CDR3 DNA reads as TGTGCCAGCAGTTTCAGGGGCGTAAATGAAAAACTGTTTTTT. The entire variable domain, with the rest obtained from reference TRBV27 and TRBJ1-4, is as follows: EAQVTQNPRYLITVTGKKLTVTCSQNMNHEYMSWYRQDPGLGLRQIYYSMNVEVTDKGDVPEGYKVSRKEKRNFPLILESPSPNQTSLYFCASSFRGVNEKLFFGSGTQLSVL.

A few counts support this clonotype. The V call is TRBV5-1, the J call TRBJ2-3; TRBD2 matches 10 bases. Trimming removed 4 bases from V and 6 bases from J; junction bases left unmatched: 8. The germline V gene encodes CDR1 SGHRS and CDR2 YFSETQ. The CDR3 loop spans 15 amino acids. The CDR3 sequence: CASSDRTSGGDTQYF. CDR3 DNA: TGCGCCAGCAGCGATAGGACTAGCGGAGGGGATACGCAGTATTTT.

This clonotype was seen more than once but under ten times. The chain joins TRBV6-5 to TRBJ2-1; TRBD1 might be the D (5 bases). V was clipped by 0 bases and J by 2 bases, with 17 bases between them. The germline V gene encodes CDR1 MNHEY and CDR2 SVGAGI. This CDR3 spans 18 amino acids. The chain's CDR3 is CASSYSRPFRGTYNEQFF. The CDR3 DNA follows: TGTGCCAGCAGTTACTCGAGGCCCTTTAGGGGCACCTACAATGAGCAGTTCTTC.

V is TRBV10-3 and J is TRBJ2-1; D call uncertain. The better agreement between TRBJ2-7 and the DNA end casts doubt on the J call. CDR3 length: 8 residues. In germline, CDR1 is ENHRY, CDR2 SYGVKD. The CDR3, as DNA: TGTGCCATCGACGAGCAGTACTTC. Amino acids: CAIDEQYF.

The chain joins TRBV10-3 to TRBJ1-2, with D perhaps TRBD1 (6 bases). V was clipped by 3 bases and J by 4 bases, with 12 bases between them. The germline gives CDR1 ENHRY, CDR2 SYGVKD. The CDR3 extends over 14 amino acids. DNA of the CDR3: TGTGCCATCAGTGACCCACAGGGAAGCTATGGCTACACCTTC. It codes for CAISDPQGSYGYTF.

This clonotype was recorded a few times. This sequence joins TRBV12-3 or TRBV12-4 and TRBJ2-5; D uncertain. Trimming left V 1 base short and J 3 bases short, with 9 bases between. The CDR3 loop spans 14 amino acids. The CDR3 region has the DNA TGTGCCAGCAGTTTAGGGCTACAGAAAGAGACCCAGTACTTC. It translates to CASSLGLQKETQYF.

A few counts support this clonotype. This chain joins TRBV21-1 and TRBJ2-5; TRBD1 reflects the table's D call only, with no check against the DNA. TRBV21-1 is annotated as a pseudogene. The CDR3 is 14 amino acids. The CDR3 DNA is TGTGCCAGCAGCACGGGACAGGGGGTTGAGACCCAGTACTTC. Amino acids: CASSTGQGVETQYF.

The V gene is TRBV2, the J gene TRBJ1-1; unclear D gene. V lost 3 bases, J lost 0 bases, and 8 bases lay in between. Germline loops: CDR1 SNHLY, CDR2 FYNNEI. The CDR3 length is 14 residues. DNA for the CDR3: TGTGCCAGCAGTGAGGAGGGCCTGAACACTGAAGCTTTCTTT. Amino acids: CASSEEGLNTEAFF.

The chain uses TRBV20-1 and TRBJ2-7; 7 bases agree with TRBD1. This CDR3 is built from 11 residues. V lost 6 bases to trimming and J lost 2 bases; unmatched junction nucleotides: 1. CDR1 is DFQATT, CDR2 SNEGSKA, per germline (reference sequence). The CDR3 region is CSAGTAYEQYF. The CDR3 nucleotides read TGCAGTGCGGGGACAGCCTACGAGCAGTACTTC.

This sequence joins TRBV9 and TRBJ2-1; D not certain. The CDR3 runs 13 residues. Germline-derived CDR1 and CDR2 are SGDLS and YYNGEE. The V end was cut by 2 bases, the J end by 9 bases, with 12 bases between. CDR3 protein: CASSVSSSLEQFF. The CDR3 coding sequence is TGTGCCAGCAGCGTTTCATCGTCCCTTGAGCAGTTCTTC.

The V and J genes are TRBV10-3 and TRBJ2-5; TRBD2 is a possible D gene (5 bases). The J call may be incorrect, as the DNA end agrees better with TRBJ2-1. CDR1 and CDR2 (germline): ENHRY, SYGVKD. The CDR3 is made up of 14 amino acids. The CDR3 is CAITDRGLYNEQFF. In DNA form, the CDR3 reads TGTGCCATCACGGATCGCGGGCTCTACAATGAGCAGTTCTTC.

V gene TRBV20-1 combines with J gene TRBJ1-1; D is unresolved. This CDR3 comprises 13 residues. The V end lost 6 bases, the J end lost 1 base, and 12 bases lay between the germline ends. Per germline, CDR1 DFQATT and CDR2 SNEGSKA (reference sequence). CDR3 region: CSAPSPENTEAFF. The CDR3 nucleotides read TGCAGTGCCCCCTCGCCGGAGAACACTGAAGCTTTCTTT.

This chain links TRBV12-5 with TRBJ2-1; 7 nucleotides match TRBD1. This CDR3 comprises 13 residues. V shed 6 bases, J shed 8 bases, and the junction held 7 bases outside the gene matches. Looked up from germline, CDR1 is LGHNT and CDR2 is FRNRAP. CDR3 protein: CASGLTGSDEQFF. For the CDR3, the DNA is TGTGCTAGTGGCTTGACAGGGTCGGATGAGCAGTTCTTC. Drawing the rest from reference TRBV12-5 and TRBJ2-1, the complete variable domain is DARVTQTPRHKVTEMGQEVTMRCQPILGHNTVFWYRQTMMQGLELLAYFRNRAPLDDSGMPKDRFSAEMPDATLATLKIQPSEPRDSAVYFCASGLTGSDEQFFGPGTRLTVL.

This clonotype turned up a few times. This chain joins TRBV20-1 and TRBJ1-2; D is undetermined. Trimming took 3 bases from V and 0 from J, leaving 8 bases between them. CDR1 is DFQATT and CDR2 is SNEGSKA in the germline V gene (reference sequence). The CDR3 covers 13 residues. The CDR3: CSARGTSNYGYTF. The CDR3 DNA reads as TGCAGTGCTAGGGGCACCTCTAACTATGGCTACACCTTC.

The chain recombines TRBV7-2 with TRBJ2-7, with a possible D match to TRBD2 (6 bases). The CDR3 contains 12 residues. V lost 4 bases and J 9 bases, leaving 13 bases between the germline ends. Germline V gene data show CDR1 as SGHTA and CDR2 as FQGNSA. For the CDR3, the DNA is TGTGCCAGCAGCTCCACCAGAGCGGGGCAGTACTTC. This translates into CASSSTRAGQYF.

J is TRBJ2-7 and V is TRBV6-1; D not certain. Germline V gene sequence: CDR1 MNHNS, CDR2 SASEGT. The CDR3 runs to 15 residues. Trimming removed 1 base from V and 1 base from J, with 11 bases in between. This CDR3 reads CASSEVLSASYEQYF. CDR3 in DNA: TGTGCCAGCAGTGAAGTTTTGTCAGCTTCCTACGAGCAGTACTTC.

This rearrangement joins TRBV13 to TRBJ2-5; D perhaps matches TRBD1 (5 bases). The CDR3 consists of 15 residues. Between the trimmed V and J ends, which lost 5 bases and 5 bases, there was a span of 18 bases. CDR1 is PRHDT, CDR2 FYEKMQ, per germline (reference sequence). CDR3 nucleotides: TGTGCCAGCAGCCCCCTAGGTGGGGCAAAGGAGACCCAGTACTTC. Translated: CASSPLGGAKETQYF.

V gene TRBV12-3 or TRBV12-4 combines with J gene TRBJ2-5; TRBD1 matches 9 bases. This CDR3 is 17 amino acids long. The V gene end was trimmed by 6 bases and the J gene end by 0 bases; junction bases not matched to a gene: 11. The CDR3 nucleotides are TGTGCCAGCAGCCCAACTCCCGACAGGGGGTACCAAGAGACCCAGTACTTC. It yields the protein CASSPTPDRGYQETQYF.

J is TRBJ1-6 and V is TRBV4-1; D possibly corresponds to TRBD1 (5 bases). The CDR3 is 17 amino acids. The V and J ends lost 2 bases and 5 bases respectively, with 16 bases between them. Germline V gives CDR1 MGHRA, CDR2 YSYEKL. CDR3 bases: TGCGCCAGCAGCCAACCCACAGGATACGGGAATAATTCACCCCTCCACTTT. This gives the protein CASSQPTGYGNNSPLHF.